Presented here are 9 T cell receptor beta chains from one specimen sequenced in a study of OX40 agonist ivuxolimab in advanced cancers. Assay: immunoSEQ multiplex PCR; the TCRdb copy retains only in-frame clones and omits some. This sample carries about 99,000 clones, around nine tenths of them seen once, and the ten largest clones take around 0.3%. The sample here was CD4+ or CD8+ T cells sorted from blood, taken in a trial of the OX40 agonist ivuxolimab. All receptors derive from an adult with an advanced solid tumor such as melanoma, head and neck, liver or kidney cancer.

In this sample, this clone turned up once. This sequence joins TRBV28 and TRBJ1-2, with D possibly being TRBD1 (5 bases). The germline V gene has CDR1 MDHEN and CDR2 SYDVKM. This CDR3 region has 14 residues. V shed 5 bases and J shed 5 bases, with 15 bases lying between them. CDR3 coding DNA: TGTGCCAGCAGTGTGGCGGGGGTGGTATATGGCTACACCTTC. Its protein product is CASSVAGVVYGYTF.

The chain links TRBV5-1 to TRBJ2-7; 8 bases line up with TRBD1. Germline CDR1 reads SGHRS; CDR2 reads YFSETQ. The CDR3 has 15 amino acids. V dropped 2 bases and J dropped 6; count of bases not matched to a gene: 10. Here the CDR3 DNA reads TGCGCCAGCAGCTTAGATTTCGCAGGGGGCGCCGAGCAGTACTTC. As protein: CASSLDFAGGAEQYF.

The chain has TRBV6-5 and TRBJ2-3, with D uncertain. Germline CDR1 reads MNHEY; CDR2 reads SVGAGI. The CDR3 is 15 residues long. V gave up 0 bases and J gave up 3 bases, with 10 bases separating them. CDR3 amino acids: CASSYSFSGTDTQYF. The CDR3 DNA reads TGTGCCAGCAGTTACTCCTTCTCCGGGACAGATACGCAGTATTTT.

V and J are TRBV6-1 and TRBJ1-5; possibly TRBD1 for D (6 bases). Per germline, CDR1 MNHNS and CDR2 SASEGT. The CDR3 contains 15 residues. The ends were cut back, 6 bases at V and 2 bases at J, with 14 bases in the middle. CDR3 region: CASRLQGYGNQPQHF. The CDR3 DNA follows: TGTGCCAGCAGACTACAGGGATACGGCAATCAGCCCCAGCATTTT.

The gene calls are TRBV5-4 and TRBJ2-5; TRBD2 is a possible D gene (6 bases). Trimming removed 0 bases from V and 4 bases from J, with 13 bases in between. The CDR3 sequence is 15 residues long. Germline-derived CDR1 and CDR2 are SGHNT and YYREEE (reference sequence). CDR3 sequence reads: CASSLDTLGGETQYF. The DNA of the CDR3 is TGTGCCAGCAGCTTGGATACTCTGGGGGGAGAGACCCAGTACTTC.

V is TRBV7-2 and J is TRBJ2-3; D possibly corresponds to TRBD1 (5 bases). This CDR3 has 14 residues. CDR1 is SGHTA and CDR2 is FQGNSA in the germline V gene. Trimming left V 2 bases short and J 4 bases short, with 10 bases between. Here the CDR3 reads CASSLSRASDTQYF. The CDR3 DNA sequence: TGTGCCAGCAGCTTAAGCAGGGCTTCAGATACGCAGTATTTT. Filled out from reference TRBV7-2 and TRBJ2-3, the complete variable domain reads GAGVSQSPSNKVTEKGKDVELRCDPISGHTALYWYRQSLGQGLEFLIYFQGNSAPDKSGLPSDRFSAERTGGSVSTLTIQRTQQEDSAVYLCASSLSRASDTQYFGPGTRLTVL.

The chain recombines TRBV25-1 with TRBJ2-7; 10 bases match TRBD1. The junction had 3 bases not matched to a gene; V was cut back by 4 bases and J by 3 bases. The CDR3 sequence is 14 residues long. CDR1 MGHDK and CDR2 SYGVNS come from the germline V gene. The CDR3 DNA follows: TGTGCCAGCAGTGTGGGGACAGGGGTCTACGAGCAGTACTTC. Its translation is CASSVGTGVYEQYF.

The chain joins TRBV5-4 to TRBJ1-2, with 8 bases matching TRBD1. CDR3 size: 14 residues. The V and J ends lost 2 bases and 8 bases, in that order; junction bases with no gene match: 8. Germline CDR1 and CDR2: SGHNT and YYREEE (reference sequence). The chain's CDR3 is CASSFSQGAYGYTF. The CDR3 DNA sequence: TGTGCCAGCAGCTTTAGTCAGGGGGCTTACGGCTACACCTTC.

The chain links TRBV7-9 to TRBJ2-3; TRBD2 matches at 8 bases. Germline-derived CDR1 and CDR2 are SEHNR and FQNEAQ (reference sequence). After removal of 2 bases from V and 5 bases from J, the junction contained 3 bases not matched to a gene. The length of the CDR3 is 14 residues. CDR3 DNA sequence: TGTGCCAGCAGCTTAAGCGGGAGAAGAGATACGCAGTATTTT. It specifies CASSLSGRRDTQYF. Full variable domain (rest looked up from reference TRBV7-9 and TRBJ2-3): DTGVSQNPRHKITKRGQNVTFRCDPISEHNRLYWYRQTLGQGPEFLTYFQNEAQLEKSRLLSDRFSAERPKGSFSTLEIQRTEQGDSAMYLCASSLSGRRDTQYFGPGTRLTVL.